This is a list of T cell receptor beta chains from one sample in a study of T cell changes during pregnancy in multiple sclerosis. The method was immunoSEQ multiplex PCR; TCRdb's version includes in-frame clones alone and lacks a portion of them. Of 35,000 to 55,000 clones listed, 92% are singletons. Sequences were obtained from peripheral blood. Receptor source: a female donor with multiple sclerosis, enrolled in a pregnancy study. CDR3s leave out the opening cysteine and the closing phenylalanine or tryptophan. The order of the fields is J gene, V gene, CDR3 protein.

j_gene: TRBJ2-1; v_gene: TRBV4-2; CDR3aa: ASSQEAGLAGGLNEQF
j_gene: TRBJ2-1; v_gene: TRBV5-1; CDR3aa: ASSPWTSDRNEQF
j_gene: TRBJ2-7; v_gene: TRBV7-2; CDR3aa: ASSLASGRSTYEQY
j_gene: TRBJ2-6; v_gene: TRBV10-3; CDR3aa: AIRGSGANVLT
j_gene: TRBJ2-1; v_gene: TRBV5-1; CDR3aa: ASSFMADYNEQF
j_gene: TRBJ2-5; v_gene: TRBV6-1; CDR3aa: ASTRDGGETQY
j_gene: TRBJ2-7; v_gene: TRBV30; CDR3aa: AWSKQGRDEQY
j_gene: TRBJ1-3; v_gene: TRBV28; CDR3aa: ASRFGAGNTIY
j_gene: TRBJ2-3; v_gene: TRBV6-4; CDR3aa: ASQCPYRATDTQY
j_gene: TRBJ2-3; v_gene: TRBV7-6; CDR3aa: ASSRTSGRTGAQY
j_gene: TRBJ2-2; v_gene: TRBV4-1; CDR3aa: ASSQGGRGTGELF
j_gene: TRBJ1-2; v_gene: TRBV6-6; CDR3aa: ASSTAGVGYT
j_gene: TRBJ2-7; v_gene: TRBV29-1; CDR3aa: SVDSGGHEQY
j_gene: TRBJ2-7; v_gene: TRBV5-1; CDR3aa: ASSRESGTKSYEQY
j_gene: TRBJ2-1; v_gene: TRBV30; CDR3aa: ALEPRTFANEQF
j_gene: TRBJ1-3; v_gene: TRBV4-1; CDR3aa: ASGQGSGNTIY
j_gene: TRBJ2-7; v_gene: TRBV27; CDR3aa: ASSSGHLSYEQY
j_gene: TRBJ2-3; v_gene: TRBV4-3; CDR3aa: ASSQDGSGADTQY
j_gene: TRBJ2-5; v_gene: TRBV5-4; CDR3aa: ASSRDRAEYQETQY
j_gene: TRBJ1-2; v_gene: TRBV28; CDR3aa: ASSFWGLGPYGYT
j_gene: TRBJ1-4; v_gene: TRBV28; CDR3aa: ASSLSRVTNEKLF
j_gene: TRBJ2-2; v_gene: TRBV6-7; CDR3aa: ASSYLEAFGELF
j_gene: TRBJ2-7; v_gene: TRBV11-2; CDR3aa: ASSPQAGSTYEQY
j_gene: TRBJ2-1; v_gene: TRBV7-9; CDR3aa: ASSLGVGLAVDEQF
j_gene: TRBJ2-7; v_gene: TRBV28; CDR3aa: ASSSPATSGTSYEQY
j_gene: TRBJ1-1; v_gene: TRBV5-1; CDR3aa: ASSLSPEPAEAF
j_gene: TRBJ2-1; v_gene: TRBV9; CDR3aa: ASSVAGRDRGLYEQF
j_gene: TRBJ2-7; v_gene: TRBV5-1; CDR3aa: ASSLVADRNYEQY
j_gene: TRBJ2-7; v_gene: TRBV7-9; CDR3aa: ASSFKSPYGEQY
j_gene: TRBJ2-2; v_gene: TRBV2; CDR3aa: ASSVGGANTGELF
j_gene: TRBJ2-1; v_gene: TRBV4-3; CDR3aa: ASSQDLGGYPTGEQF
j_gene: TRBJ1-3; v_gene: TRBV7-8; CDR3aa: ASSLDRVFRNTIY
j_gene: TRBJ2-7; v_gene: TRBV29-1; CDR3aa: SVEDHARTGFPYEQY
j_gene: TRBJ2-1; v_gene: TRBV13; CDR3aa: ASSPPQGRRF
j_gene: TRBJ1-2; v_gene: TRBV18; CDR3aa: ASSPLPRTGQFGYT
j_gene: TRBJ2-7; v_gene: TRBV4-2; CDR3aa: ASSQASSSYEQY
j_gene: TRBJ2-5; v_gene: TRBV5-1; CDR3aa: ASSLAEETQY
j_gene: TRBJ2-5; v_gene: TRBV4-1; CDR3aa: ASSQAGGRGETQY
j_gene: TRBJ1-1; v_gene: TRBV6-1; CDR3aa: ASRGDDTEAF
j_gene: TRBJ2-7; v_gene: TRBV16; CDR3aa: ARASGGDEQY
j_gene: TRBJ2-1; v_gene: TRBV4-1; CDR3aa: ASSQDRASGRVGEQF
j_gene: TRBJ2-5; v_gene: TRBV4-3; CDR3aa: ASSQDRGGETQY
j_gene: TRBJ1-2; v_gene: TRBV25-1; CDR3aa: ASSQGGIEINYGYT
j_gene: TRBJ2-3; v_gene: TRBV12-5; CDR3aa: ASGPYRDTQY
j_gene: TRBJ2-3; v_gene: TRBV11-3; CDR3aa: ASSPRDSHTDTQY
j_gene: TRBJ1-2; v_gene: TRBV5-1; CDR3aa: ASSFAFQGPHGYT
j_gene: TRBJ2-2; v_gene: TRBV2; CDR3aa: ASSEAGGATGELF
j_gene: TRBJ1-1; v_gene: TRBV13; CDR3aa: ASSLVQRLNTEAF
j_gene: TRBJ1-5; v_gene: TRBV21-1; CDR3aa: ASSKTYRDLNQPQH
j_gene: TRBJ2-6; v_gene: TRBV28; CDR3aa: ASSSGQGISGANVLT
j_gene: TRBJ1-1; v_gene: TRBV7-7; CDR3aa: ASSPIQGPEAF
j_gene: TRBJ1-1; v_gene: TRBV5-1; CDR3aa: ASSLAGVSIAF
j_gene: TRBJ2-2; v_gene: TRBV5-1; CDR3aa: ASSLVAVLNTGELF
j_gene: TRBJ1-3; v_gene: TRBV7-9; CDR3aa: ASSLQGNTIY
j_gene: TRBJ2-2; v_gene: TRBV5-1; CDR3aa: ASSLIAGRTGELF
j_gene: TRBJ2-1; v_gene: TRBV27; CDR3aa: ASSVGGSYNEQF
j_gene: TRBJ1-2; v_gene: TRBV5-6; CDR3aa: ASSSSDRVGYT
j_gene: TRBJ1-3; v_gene: TRBV5-1; CDR3aa: ASSLTGTGNTIY
j_gene: TRBJ2-7; v_gene: TRBV13; CDR3aa: ASSFEGSYEQY
j_gene: TRBJ1-1; v_gene: TRBV5-1; CDR3aa: ASSPLGDRGRTEAF